The rows below give T cell receptor beta chains drawn from one sample of a study of CD8+CD57+ T cells in acquired aplastic anemia. TCRdb redid the calling of the reads with MiXCR, one entry per CDR3 protein. This table holds 300,000 or so distinct CDR3 sequences, 50% to 70% found once. What was sequenced was sorted CD4+, CD8+, or CD8+CD57+ T cells (not recorded which) from PBMCs. Receptor source: a human donor with severe aplastic anemia or a healthy control (not recorded which). CDR3s include the opening cysteine and the closing phenylalanine or tryptophan.

J	V	CDR3
TRBJ2-5	TRBV3-1	CASSQDLGQETQYF
TRBJ2-5	TRBV20-1	CSASTGEGETQYF
TRBJ2-7	TRBV15	CATSSGRGLRNEQYF
TRBJ2-7	TRBV6-6	CASSYSVGTYEQYF
TRBJ2-2	TRBV20-1	CSAPSRQNAGELFF
TRBJ1-5	TRBV2	CASSGLGGAQQPQHF
TRBJ2-1	TRBV7-2	CASSLGASGGPTQFF
TRBJ2-3	TRBV7-6	CASSLGASGMTDTQYF
TRBJ1-1	TRBV19	CASSIRWTRDRENTEAFF
TRBJ2-6	TRBV7-7	CASGDSGANVLTF
TRBJ2-7	TRBV20-1	CSAISGANFNEQYF
TRBJ1-1	TRBV9	CASSAVNGWNTEAFF
TRBJ2-2	TRBV7-3	CASSLTPLAGRFTGELFF
TRBJ2-1	TRBV5-4	CASSPGGGRTGQNEQFF
TRBJ2-3	TRBV20-1	CSAARDTDTQYF